The source of this T cell receptor (beta chain) is a study of blood T cell repertoires in COVID-19. As for the study in general: The cDNA or gDNA used as material had been derived from T cells, B-cell-depleted T cells, or PBMCs.

The germline gives CDR1 SNHLY, CDR2 FYNNEI. This CDR3 contains 15 residues. Trimming removed 3 bases at V and 4 bases at J, with 12 bases between. Profiling relied on immunoSEQ multiplex PCR, and the TCRdb table lists in-frame clones only, not all of them. The table includes about 430,000 clones, approximately 90% detected once. The sample comprised PBMCs or T cells enriched from blood (not recorded which). The receptor was derived from a woman aged 18-29 years who had been exposed to COVID-19. J is TRBJ2-2 and V is TRBV2; D perhaps matches TRBD1 (5 bases). This CDR3 is CASSDDSASTGELFF. The CDR3 coding sequence is TGTGCCAGCAGTGATGACAGCGCGAGCACCGGGGAGCTGTTTTTT.